Below, 24 T cell receptor beta chains from the same sample are listed, as sequenced in a study of long-term antiretroviral therapy in people with HIV. Running of the v3.0 immunoSEQ assay took place at survey level. This table comes from immunoSEQ multiplex PCR, and its TCRdb copy is limited to in-frame clones, with some not included. This sample yields tens of thousands of clones, of which 75% to 90% are seen a single time; approximately 5.3% belongs to the top ten. The sample here was unsorted PBMCs, taken 3.1 years after starting antiretroviral therapy. The receptors originated from a woman aged 45-65 years with HIV.

The V gene is TRBV11-2, the J gene TRBJ2-3; D might be TRBD1 (5 bases). The V gene's germline CDR1 is SGHAT and CDR2 FQNNGV. This CDR3 is 18 amino acids long. V dropped 3 bases and J dropped 5 bases, with 24 bases sitting between them. For the CDR3, the DNA is TGTGCCAGCAGCTTTACCCCCGGAAGGGGTCCCCCGGGAGATACGCAGTATTTT. Its protein is CASSFTPGRGPPGDTQYF.

The chain employs TRBV5-5 and TRBJ2-2, with D uncertain. V was shortened by 0 bases and J by 3 bases, with 9 bases between the two germline ends. The CDR3 contains 15 residues. Germline assignment: CDR1 SGHKS and CDR2 YYEKEE (reference sequence). CDR3 amino acids: CASSLVPSDTGELFF. CDR3 sequence (DNA): TGTGCCAGCAGCTTGGTCCCCTCGGACACCGGGGAGCTGTTTTTT.

The chain carries TRBV27 and TRBJ2-2; D remains unclear. This CDR3 has 13 amino acids. Germline values: CDR1 MNHEY, CDR2 SMNVEV (reference sequence). Trimming removed 5 bases from V and 2 bases from J, with 6 bases in between. The CDR3: CASSNYNTGELFF. CDR3 DNA sequence: TGTGCCAGCAGTAACTACAACACCGGGGAGCTGTTTTTT.

This clone was seen more than once but under ten times. The gene calls are TRBV19 and TRBJ1-2; tentative D call: TRBD1 (6 bases). Germline assignment: CDR1 LNHDA and CDR2 SQIVND (reference sequence). This CDR3 has 14 amino acids. The V and J ends lost 5 bases and 4 bases respectively, with 14 bases between them. The CDR3 sequence: CASSLYREGYGYTF. The CDR3 DNA sequence: TGTGCCAGTAGTCTGTACAGGGAGGGCTATGGCTACACCTTC.

V and J are TRBV5-1 and TRBJ2-3; 8 positions agree with TRBD2. The germline CDR1 and CDR2 sequences are SGHRS and YFSETQ. V was clipped by 6 bases and J by 7 bases; unmatched bases: 10. CDR3 length: 14 residues. The CDR3 DNA reads as TGCGCCAGCAAAGTGGGCGGGGGGCGGAATACGCAGTATTTT. Its protein is CASKVGGGRNTQYF.

This sequence joins TRBV4-3 and TRBJ1-2; the D gene is possibly TRBD1 (6 bases). Germline CDR1 LGHNA, CDR2 YSLEER. The CDR3 contains 15 residues. V lost 3 bases and J 7 bases, leaving 18 bases between the germline ends. The CDR3 here is CASSQDTGTQSGYTF. The CDR3 bases are TGCGCCAGCAGCCAGGACACCGGGACACAATCTGGCTACACCTTC.

The V gene is TRBV2, the J gene TRBJ1-2, with TRBD1 as a possible D gene (6 bases). The V gene's germline CDR1 is SNHLY and CDR2 FYNNEI. V was shortened by 5 bases and J by 5 bases, with 15 bases between the two germline ends. The CDR3 runs 14 residues. CDR3 sequence (DNA): TGTGCCAGCAGTTGGGGGCAAGTGAGATATGGCTACACCTTC. This sequence encodes CASSWGQVRYGYTF.

This clone was observed once. The chain employs TRBV4-2 and TRBJ2-7; D call uncertain. In germline, CDR1 is LGHNA, CDR2 YNFKEQ. This CDR3 has 15 residues. V lost 1 base to trimming and J lost 5 bases, with 15 bases between them. The CDR3 here is CASSQVGRGRDEQYF. The CDR3 DNA is TGTGCCAGCAGCCAAGTCGGACGTGGTAGGGACGAGCAGTACTTC.

This chain connects TRBV5-6 to TRBJ1-1; D is uncertain. V was clipped by 3 bases and J by 10 bases, with 13 bases between them. This CDR3 comprises 12 residues. Germline V lookup: CDR1 SGHDT, CDR2 YYEEEE. The DNA for the CDR3 is TGTGCCAGCAGCTCGTTTGAAGGAGTAGCTTTCTTT. The encoded protein is CASSSFEGVAFF.

This chain links TRBV4-2 with TRBJ2-1; D unclear. Germline V gene sequence: CDR1 LGHNA, CDR2 YNFKEQ. The CDR3 has 12 residues. V lost 1 base to trimming and J lost 4 bases, with 2 bases between them. The CDR3 nucleotides read TGTGCCAGCAGCCAAGGGTACAATGAGCAGTTCTTC. Translating it yields CASSQGYNEQFF.

This clone came up a few times. The chain carries TRBV6-1 and TRBJ1-5; possible D gene TRBD1, 6 bases. V lost 6 bases and J 7 bases, leaving 19 bases between the germline ends. Germline CDR1 MNHNS, CDR2 SASEGT. This CDR3 is built from 15 residues. CDR3 sequence: CASSPDTGTEQPQHF. CDR3 DNA: TGTGCCAGCAGCCCGGACACAGGGACTGAGCAGCCCCAGCATTTT.

The rearrangement joins TRBV6-5 to TRBJ2-7, with 7 bases lining up with TRBD1. CDR1 and CDR2 from the germline V gene are MNHEY and SVGAGI. The CDR3 length is 12 residues. J gave up 5 bases and V 8 bases, and 6 bases lay outside the gene matches. DNA for the CDR3: TGTGCCAGCGGGAACAGGGGTAACGAGCAGTACTTC. Protein product: CASGNRGNEQYF.

The genes are TRBV6-5 and TRBJ1-5; D perhaps matches TRBD1 (5 bases). Germline CDR1 MNHEY, CDR2 SVGAGI. CDR3 length: 13 amino acids. V dropped 5 bases and J dropped 6 bases, with 11 bases sitting between them. CDR3 DNA sequence: TGTGCCAGCAGTAGAGGGGACGGTCAGCCCCAGCATTTT. Its translation is CASSRGDGQPQHF.

The chain couples TRBV5-4 to TRBJ1-2; D remains unclear. The germline V gene encodes CDR1 SGHNT and CDR2 YYREEE (reference sequence). Trimming left V 5 bases short and J 4 bases short, with 15 bases between. The CDR3 consists of 14 residues. In nucleotides, the CDR3 is TGTGCCAGCAGGCGGGTTGGGGAAGCCTATGGCTACACCTTC. Translation: CASRRVGEAYGYTF.

The rearrangement uses TRBV2 and TRBJ2-1; D remains ambiguous. From germline, CDR1 is SNHLY and CDR2 FYNNEI. V dropped 4 bases and J dropped 4 bases, with 8 bases sitting between them. CDR3 length: 13 residues. The DNA of the CDR3 is TGTGCCAGCAGTGGAACATTATACAATGAGCAGTTCTTC. It translates to CASSGTLYNEQFF.

The J gene is TRBJ2-5, the V gene TRBV30; D possibly corresponds to TRBD2 (6 bases). V was pared by 0 bases and J by 4 bases, with 12 bases between. Germline V lookup: CDR1 GTSNPN, CDR2 SVGIG (reference sequence). The CDR3 spans 14 residues. CDR3 coding DNA: TGTGCCTGGAGTGTACGGGGGATCCCAGAGACCCAGTACTTC. Amino acids: CAWSVRGIPETQYF. The variable domain in full, with the rest retrieved from reference TRBV30 and TRBJ2-5, is SQTIHQWPATLVQPVGSPLSLECTVEGTSNPNLYWYRQAAGRGLQLLFYSVGIGQISSEVPQNLSASRPQDRQFILSSKKLLLSDSGFYLCAWSVRGIPETQYFGPGTRLLVL.

V and J are TRBV5-1 and TRBJ1-1; 8 bases match TRBD1. Germline CDR1 reads SGHRS; CDR2 reads YFSETQ. With 0 bases clipped from V and 1 base from J, the junction kept 2 bases outside the gene matches. The CDR3 consists of 15 residues. The CDR3 coding sequence is TGCGCCAGCAGCTTGGCCACAGGGGGGAACACTGAAGCTTTCTTT. Protein sequence: CASSLATGGNTEAFF. Using reference TRBV5-1 and TRBJ1-1 for the parts outside the CDR3, the full variable domain is KAGVTQTPRYLIKTRGQQVTLSCSPISGHRSVSWYQQTPGQGLQFLFEYFSETQRNKGNFPGRFSGRQFSNSRSEMNVSTLELGDSALYLCASSLATGGNTEAFFGQGTRLTVV.

This chain links TRBV2 with TRBJ2-4, with D perhaps matching TRBD2 (6 bases). This CDR3 comprises 15 residues. V gave up 0 bases and J gave up 11 bases, with 17 bases separating them. Germline V CDR1 and CDR2: SNHLY, FYNNEI. The chain's CDR3 is CASSEAGTPRFVQYF. The DNA for the CDR3 is TGTGCCAGCAGTGAAGCGGGGACTCCAAGATTCGTTCAGTACTTC.

The chain carries TRBV5-1 and TRBJ2-7, with D unclear. Trimming cost V 4 bases and J 7 bases, with 15 bases left between them. The CDR3 runs to 13 residues. The V gene's germline CDR1 is SGHRS and CDR2 YFSETQ. As DNA, the CDR3 is TGCGCCAGCAGCCTGTACAGCCAAACGGAGCAGTACTTC. Protein: CASSLYSQTEQYF.

The genes are TRBV2 and TRBJ2-5; D may be TRBD1 (5 bases). V shed 6 bases and J shed 1 base, with 9 bases lying between them. From germline, CDR1 is SNHLY and CDR2 FYNNEI. The CDR3 is made up of 13 amino acids. CDR3 bases: TGTGCCAGCAGGCGACAGCCCCAAGAGACCCAGTACTTC. This codes for CASRRQPQETQYF.

The chain recombines TRBV7-3 with TRBJ1-1; D not certain. CDR1 and CDR2 from the germline V gene are SGHTA and FQGTGA. The V end was cut by 3 bases, the J end by 1 base, with 9 bases between. This CDR3 has 14 residues. The CDR3 sequence: CASSLQTGNTEAFF. CDR3 DNA: TGTGCCAGCAGCTTGCAGACGGGGAACACTGAAGCTTTCTTT.

CDR3 coding DNA: TGTGCCAGCAGTTCTCGGGCCGCAACTAATGAAAAACTGTTTTTT. Protein product: CASSSRAATNEKLFF. The chain carries TRBV27 and TRBJ1-4, with no clear D. The germline V gene has CDR1 MNHEY and CDR2 SMNVEV (reference sequence). This CDR3 has 15 amino acids. V dropped 4 bases and J dropped 0 bases, with 9 bases sitting between them.

This chain links TRBV5-1 with TRBJ2-3; D possibly corresponds to TRBD2 (5 bases). CDR1 SGHRS and CDR2 YFSETQ come from the germline V gene. The CDR3 has 15 residues. Trimming stripped 4 bases from V and 0 bases from J, with 12 bases between. The CDR3 sequence: CASSPGVSSTDTQYF. CDR3 coding DNA: TGCGCCAGCAGCCCCGGGGTTTCTAGCACAGATACGCAGTATTTT.

V gene TRBV7-8 combines with J gene TRBJ2-7; 7 nucleotides match TRBD1. The CDR3 has 14 amino acids. With 4 bases clipped from V and 3 bases from J, the junction kept 6 bases outside the gene matches. The germline CDR1 and CDR2 sequences are SGHVS and FQNEAQ. The CDR3 region is CASSWSTGNYEQYF. Written as DNA, the CDR3 is TGTGCCAGCAGCTGGTCGACAGGGAACTACGAGCAGTACTTC. Variable domain in full (rest from reference TRBV7-8 and TRBJ2-7): GAGVSQSPRYKVAKRGQDVALRCDPISGHVSLFWYQQALGQGPEFLTYFQNEAQLDKSGLPSDRFFAERPEGSVSTLKIQRTQQEDSAVYLCASSWSTGNYEQYFGPGTRLTVT.